These 23 T cell receptor beta chains were sequenced from one sample in a study of shared clonotypes between healthy human individuals. Sequencing used immunoSEQ multiplex PCR; TCRdb keeps in-frame clones, though not all of them. The sample records 1.5 million to 2.5 million clones, just under 95% being singletons. CD45RO-negative CD8 cells positively selected for CCR7 made up the naive population, which excluded terminally differentiated effector memory CD45RA+ cells. Sequenced material: naive CD8+ T cells sorted from blood. The receptors come from a man between 18 and 35 years old in good health.

For this clone: Other DNA sequences in this specimen translate into the identical CDR3. CDR3 loop: CASSFGQYSNQPQHF. The CDR3 bases are TGTGCCAGCAGCTTTGGACAGTATAGCAATCAGCCCCAGCATTTT. V is TRBV7-2 and J is TRBJ1-5; weak D call: TRBD1 (6 bases). V was clipped by 3 bases and J by 0 bases, with 9 bases between them. The CDR3 totals 15 residues. Germline V CDR1 and CDR2: SGHTA, FQGNSA.

This chain connects TRBV7-9 to TRBJ1-6; TRBD1 matches 8 bases. This CDR3 comprises 17 residues. Per germline, CDR1 SEHNR and CDR2 FQNEAQ (reference sequence). V shed 5 bases and J 5 bases; nucleotides not matched to a gene: 11. CDR3 sequence: CASSPPTGGADNSPLHF. CDR3 DNA: TGTGCCAGCAGCCCTCCCACAGGGGGGGCAGATAATTCACCCCTCCACTTT.

The chain joins TRBV15 to TRBJ2-7; D gene uncertain. The CDR3 is 14 amino acids. Trimming took 5 bases from V and 4 from J, leaving 15 bases between them. Germline CDR1 is LNHNV and CDR2 is YYDKDF (reference sequence). Here the CDR3 DNA reads TGTGCCACCAGCGACCGGCGGACCCGATACGAGCAGTACTTC. Amino acid sequence: CATSDRRTRYEQYF.

The chain links TRBV7-8 to TRBJ2-5; TRBD1 might be the D (5 bases). The CDR3 contains 16 residues. With 5 bases removed from V and 5 bases from J, the gap between germline ends came to 21 bases. Germline loops: CDR1 SGHVS, CDR2 FQNEAQ. The chain's CDR3 is CASSRVDQGLEETQYF. The CDR3 region has the DNA TGTGCCAGCAGCCGAGTTGATCAGGGTTTGGAGGAGACCCAGTACTTC.

The chain has TRBV29-1 and TRBJ2-1, with D tentatively TRBD2 (6 bases). The CDR3 extends over 16 amino acids. Per the germline V gene, CDR1 is SQVTM and CDR2 is ANQGSEA. The V and J ends lost 3 bases and 0 bases respectively, with 15 bases between them. The CDR3 DNA sequence: TGCAGCGTTGACAGTGGGGGGAGACCCTCCTACAATGAGCAGTTCTTC. Translated: CSVDSGGRPSYNEQFF.

The chain has TRBV6-5 and TRBJ2-7, with 11 bases aligning to TRBD1. The germline CDR1 and CDR2 sequences are MNHEY and SVGAGI. The CDR3 is made up of 15 amino acids. V trimming: 4 bases; J trimming: 2 bases; junction bases outside the gene matches: 4. In DNA, the CDR3 is TGTGCCAGCAGTTTCGGGACAGGGGGAACCTACGAGCAGTACTTC. Protein: CASSFGTGGTYEQYF.

The chain employs TRBV9 and TRBJ2-1; 10 bases align to TRBD2. Unmatched junction bases numbered 4, after V lost 3 bases and J lost 4 bases. CDR3 length equals 15 residues. Germline CDR1 reads SGDLS; CDR2 reads YYNGEE. The CDR3 sequence is CASSEGLADYNEQFF. CDR3 DNA: TGTGCCAGCAGCGAAGGACTAGCGGATTACAATGAGCAGTTCTTC.

The J gene is TRBJ2-1, the V gene TRBV4-2; 13 nucleotides match TRBD2. This CDR3 has 17 residues. With V trimmed by 4 bases and J by 7 bases, 10 bases remained unmatched. Germline lookup yields CDR1 LGHNA and CDR2 YNFKEQ. The DNA of the CDR3 is TGTGCCAGCAGCCCCCATCCCGGGACTAGCGGGGAGAATGAGCAGTTCTTC. Translation gives CASSPHPGTSGENEQFF.

The chain couples TRBV4-1 to TRBJ1-2; D is possibly TRBD1 (5 bases). Looked up from germline, CDR1 is MGHRA and CDR2 is YSYEKL. This CDR3 region has 17 residues. The V gene lost 1 base and the J gene lost 6 bases, with 21 bases spanning the gap. Here the CDR3 reads CASSQVGGTPQKDGYTF. The CDR3 DNA reads as TGCGCCAGCAGCCAAGTGGGGGGGACTCCCCAGAAGGATGGCTACACCTTC.

Regarding this clone: A single base separates this from a much larger clone, so it may be a read error. Other DNA sequences from this sample encode an identical CDR3 as well. The gene calls are TRBV9 and TRBJ2-7; D not resolved. V lost 4 bases and J 1 base, leaving 3 bases between the germline ends. The CDR3 length is 11 residues. From germline, CDR1 is SGDLS and CDR2 YYNGEE. CDR3 DNA: TGTGCCAGCAGCTCGTCCTACGAGCAGTACTTC. Protein product: CASSSSYEQYF.

V and J are TRBV13 and TRBJ1-4; 10 nucleotides match TRBD1. J was trimmed by 6 bases and V by 5 bases; bases with no gene match: 3. The V gene's germline CDR1 is PRHDT and CDR2 FYEKMQ (reference sequence). The CDR3 is 14 residues long. CDR3 sequence: CASSLGTGDEKLFF. DNA of the CDR3: TGTGCCAGCAGCCTCGGGACAGGGGATGAAAAACTGTTTTTT.

This clone was seen only a few times. This chain connects TRBV27 to TRBJ1-6, with TRBD1 matching over 12 bases. With 6 bases clipped from V and 10 bases from J, the junction kept 7 bases outside the gene matches. Germline V gene lookup returns CDR1 MNHEY and CDR2 SMNVEV (reference sequence). CDR3 length: 15 residues. The CDR3 nucleotides are TGTGCCAGCAGAGACGGGACAGGGGGCTTCTCACCCCTCCACTTT. It translates to CASRDGTGGFSPLHF.

The chain employs TRBV7-8 and TRBJ2-1; D is possibly TRBD2 (5 bases). This CDR3 contains 15 residues. Looked up from germline, CDR1 is SGHVS and CDR2 is FQNEAQ. V was cut by 1 base and J by 5 bases, with 12 bases left in between. Here the CDR3 reads CASSLVQRSDNEQFF. DNA for the CDR3: TGTGCCAGCAGCTTAGTACAGCGGTCCGACAATGAGCAGTTCTTC.

CDR3 amino acids: CASTWDRGSYEQYF. The CDR3 DNA follows: TGTGCCAGCACCTGGGACAGGGGATCCTACGAGCAGTACTTC. The chain links TRBV2 to TRBJ2-7, with 10 bases aligning to TRBD1. CDR1 and CDR2 (germline): SNHLY, FYNNEI. Trimming removed 7 bases from V and 1 base from J; junction bases left unmatched: 4. This CDR3 spans 14 amino acids.

This chain joins TRBV5-1 and TRBJ1-1; possible D gene TRBD1, 5 bases. The CDR3 is 14 residues long. Trimming cost V 4 bases and J 4 bases, with 14 bases left between them. The germline V gene encodes CDR1 SGHRS and CDR2 YFSETQ. The CDR3 coding sequence is TGCGCCAGCAGCCCCCTGCAGGGAGGCACTGAAGCTTTCTTT. It translates to CASSPLQGGTEAFF.

This chain uses TRBV10-3 with TRBJ2-7; perhaps TRBD2 as D (5 bases). Germline CDR1 and CDR2: ENHRY and SYGVKD. This CDR3 has 17 residues. V lost 3 bases to trimming and J lost 0 bases, with 18 bases between them. Written as DNA, the CDR3 is TGTGCCATCAGTGACTCCATCGGCACGGGGATCTCCTACGAGCAGTACTTC. This translates into CAISDSIGTGISYEQYF.

The chain employs TRBV4-3 and TRBJ1-5; TRBD1 might be the D (5 bases). The ends were cut back, 0 bases at V and 5 bases at J, with 14 bases in the middle. Germline CDR1 and CDR2: LGHNA and YSLEER. This CDR3 contains 16 residues. CDR3 DNA sequence: TGCGCCAGCAGCCAAGATGGTCAGGGAAGCGATCAGCCCCAGCATTTT. Translation: CASSQDGQGSDQPQHF.

The rearrangement joins TRBV29-1 to TRBJ2-6; the D gene is possibly TRBD1 (5 bases). Germline V gives CDR1 SQVTM, CDR2 ANQGSEA. Deletions cut 6 bases from V and 0 bases from J, with 12 bases between. The CDR3 is 15 amino acids. The CDR3 DNA reads TGCAGCGTCCTAAAAGACAGCTCTGGGGCCAACGTCCTGACTTTC. This sequence encodes CSVLKDSSGANVLTF.

This clone showed up just a few times. This chain links TRBV29-1 with TRBJ2-5; no reliable D call. Trimming left V 6 bases short and J 5 bases short, with 7 bases between. This CDR3 has 10 amino acids. Germline V CDR1 and CDR2: SQVTM, ANQGSEA. CDR3 coding DNA: TGCAGCGTGCTCGGGGAGACCCAGTACTTC. Translated, it gives CSVLGETQYF.

The chain joins TRBV5-4 to TRBJ1-2, with a possible D match to TRBD1 (5 bases). Germline lookup yields CDR1 SGHNT and CDR2 YYREEE (reference sequence). This CDR3 spans 13 amino acids. Deletions cut 4 bases from V and 6 bases from J, with 13 bases between. The CDR3 coding sequence is TGTGCCAGCAGCCCCGGGACTACTAATGGCTACACCTTC. Amino acids: CASSPGTTNGYTF.

The chain's CDR3 is CASSVPDRPQGYTF. DNA for the CDR3: TGTGCCAGCAGCGTCCCGGACAGGCCCCAGGGCTACACCTTC. V gene TRBV9 combines with J gene TRBJ1-2; 7 bases align to TRBD1. The CDR3 has 14 residues. The germline V gene has CDR1 SGDLS and CDR2 YYNGEE. J was trimmed by 8 bases and V by 2 bases; bases with no gene match: 9.

The gene calls are TRBV5-1 and TRBJ2-5, with a tentative D call TRBD2 (5 bases). The V gene lost 1 base and the J gene lost 5 bases, with 21 bases spanning the gap. Germline lookup yields CDR1 SGHRS and CDR2 YFSETQ. CDR3 length: 17 residues. CDR3 DNA sequence: TGCGCCAGCAGCTTGACTCTTCGGACGGGCACGGGGGAGACCCAGTACTTC. As protein: CASSLTLRTGTGETQYF.

The chain joins TRBV7-8 to TRBJ2-3; D is unclear. This CDR3 is built from 16 residues. Between the trimmed V and J ends, which lost 1 base and 0 bases, there was a span of 11 bases. CDR1 and CDR2 (germline): SGHVS, FQNEAQ. The CDR3 sequence is CASSLVAFSSTDTQYF. DNA for the CDR3: TGTGCCAGCAGCTTAGTGGCGTTCTCTAGCACAGATACGCAGTATTTT.